This T cell receptor beta chain is from a study of shared clonotypes between healthy human individuals. The wider study: Donors were a couple of women and a few men aged 18 to 49.

Broader study findings: Memory subsets generally showed lower estimated richness than naive subsets.

The data were produced by immunoSEQ multiplex PCR, yet TCRdb's version contains in-frame clones alone and is incomplete. In the table there are about 1 million clones, approximately 80% of which are singletons. The length of the CDR3 is 16 residues. Germline-derived CDR1 and CDR2 are SGHTA and FQGNSA. J lost 1 base, V lost 6 bases, and 5 bases had no gene match. In the case of this clone: The antigen remains undetermined.

This clonotype originated in a man younger than 35 in good health. Some clones in this sample may be carry-over from other donors' samples. Sequences were obtained from memory CD4+ T cells from PBMCs. Subset indicated: CD45RA-negative fraction. V usage is TRBV7-2 and J usage is TRBJ2-3, with TRBD1 matching 12 bases. The CDR3 loop reads CASRPGTGGGTDTQYF. CDR3 sequence (DNA): TGTGCCAGCAGACCCGGGACAGGGGGCGGCACAGATACGCAGTATTTT.